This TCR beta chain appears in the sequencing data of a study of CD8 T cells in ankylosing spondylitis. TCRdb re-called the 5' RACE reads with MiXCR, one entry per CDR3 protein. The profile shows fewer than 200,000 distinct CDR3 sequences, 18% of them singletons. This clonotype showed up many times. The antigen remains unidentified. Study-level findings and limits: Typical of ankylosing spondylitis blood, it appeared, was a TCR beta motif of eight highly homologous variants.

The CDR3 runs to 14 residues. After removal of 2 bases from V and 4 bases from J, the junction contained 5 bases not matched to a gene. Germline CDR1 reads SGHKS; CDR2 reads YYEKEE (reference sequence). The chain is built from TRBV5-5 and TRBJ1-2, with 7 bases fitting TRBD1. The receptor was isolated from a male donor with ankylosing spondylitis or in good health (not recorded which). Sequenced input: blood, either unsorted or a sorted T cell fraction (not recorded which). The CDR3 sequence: CASSLGQDLYGYTF. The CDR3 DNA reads TGTGCCAGCAGCTTAGGACAGGACCTCTATGGCTACACCTTC.